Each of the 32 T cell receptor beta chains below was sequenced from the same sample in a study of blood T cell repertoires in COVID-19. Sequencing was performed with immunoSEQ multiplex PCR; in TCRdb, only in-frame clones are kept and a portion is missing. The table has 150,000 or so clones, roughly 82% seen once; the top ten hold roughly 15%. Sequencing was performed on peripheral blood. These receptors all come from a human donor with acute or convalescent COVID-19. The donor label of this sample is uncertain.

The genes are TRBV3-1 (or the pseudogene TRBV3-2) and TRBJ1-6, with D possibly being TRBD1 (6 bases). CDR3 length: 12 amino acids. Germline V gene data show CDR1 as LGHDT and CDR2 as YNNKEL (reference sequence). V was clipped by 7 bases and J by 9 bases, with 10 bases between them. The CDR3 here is CASTQGISPLHF. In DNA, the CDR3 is TGTGCCAGCACACAGGGAATTTCACCCCTCCACTTT.

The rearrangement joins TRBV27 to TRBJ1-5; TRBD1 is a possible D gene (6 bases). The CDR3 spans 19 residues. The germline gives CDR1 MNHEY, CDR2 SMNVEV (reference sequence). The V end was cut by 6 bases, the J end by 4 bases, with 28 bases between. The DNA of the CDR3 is TGTGCCAGCAGCTTTCGTAATTTGGGCAGGGGATCTGGAAATCAGCCCCAGCATTTT. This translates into CASSFRNLGRGSGNQPQHF.

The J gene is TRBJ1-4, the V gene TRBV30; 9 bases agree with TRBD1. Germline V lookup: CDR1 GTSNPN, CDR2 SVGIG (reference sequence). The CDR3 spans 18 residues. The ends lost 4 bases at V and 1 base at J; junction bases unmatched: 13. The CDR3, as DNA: TGTGCCTGGATGGGCCAACCGGGACAGGGAGGAACTAATGAAAAACTGTTTTTT. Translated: CAWMGQPGQGGTNEKLFF.

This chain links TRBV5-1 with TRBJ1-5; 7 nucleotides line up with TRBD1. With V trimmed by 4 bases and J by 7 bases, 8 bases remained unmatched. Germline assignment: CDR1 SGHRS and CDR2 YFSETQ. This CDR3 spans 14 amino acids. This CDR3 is CASSPGTESQPQHF. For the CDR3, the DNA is TGCGCCAGCAGCCCAGGGACAGAATCCCAGCCCCAGCATTTT.

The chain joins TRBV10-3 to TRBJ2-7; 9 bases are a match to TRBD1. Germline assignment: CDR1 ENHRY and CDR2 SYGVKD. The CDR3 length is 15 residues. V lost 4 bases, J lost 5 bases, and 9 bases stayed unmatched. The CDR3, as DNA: TGTGCCATCAGTGGGGTCGGGACAGGGTCCAACGAGCAGTACTTC. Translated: CAISGVGTGSNEQYF.

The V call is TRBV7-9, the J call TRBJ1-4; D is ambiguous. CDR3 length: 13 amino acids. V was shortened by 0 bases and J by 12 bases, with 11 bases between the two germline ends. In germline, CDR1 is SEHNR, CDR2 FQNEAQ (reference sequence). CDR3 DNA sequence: TGTGCCAGCAGCTTAGCGCCTCCGAGGGAACTGTTTTTT. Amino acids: CASSLAPPRELFF.

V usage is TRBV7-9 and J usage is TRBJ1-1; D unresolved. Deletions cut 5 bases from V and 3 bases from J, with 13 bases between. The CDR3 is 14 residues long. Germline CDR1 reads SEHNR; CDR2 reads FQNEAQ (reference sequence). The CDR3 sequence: CASSPGIPDTEAFF. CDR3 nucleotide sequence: TGTGCCAGCAGCCCAGGAATCCCCGACACTGAAGCTTTCTTT.

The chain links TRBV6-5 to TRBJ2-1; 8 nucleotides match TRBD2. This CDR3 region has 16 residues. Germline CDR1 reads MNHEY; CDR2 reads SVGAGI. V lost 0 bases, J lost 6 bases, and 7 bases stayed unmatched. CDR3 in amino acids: CASSYSFRGGRNEQFF. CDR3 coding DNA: TGTGCCAGCAGTTACTCGTTCCGGGGGGGCCGCAATGAGCAGTTCTTC.

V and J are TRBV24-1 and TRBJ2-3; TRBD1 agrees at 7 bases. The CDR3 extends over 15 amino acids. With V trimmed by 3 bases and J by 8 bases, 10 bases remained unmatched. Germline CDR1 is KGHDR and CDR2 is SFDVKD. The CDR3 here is CATSDRTGDQGTQYF. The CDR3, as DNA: TGTGCCACCAGTGATCGAACAGGGGACCAGGGTACGCAGTATTTT.

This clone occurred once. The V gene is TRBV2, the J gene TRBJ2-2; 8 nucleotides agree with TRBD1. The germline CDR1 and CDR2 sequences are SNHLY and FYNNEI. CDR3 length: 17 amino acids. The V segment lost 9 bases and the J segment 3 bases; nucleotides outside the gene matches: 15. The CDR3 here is CASHLQGAGSDTGELFF. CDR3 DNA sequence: TGTGCCAGTCACCTTCAGGGGGCCGGTTCGGACACCGGGGAGCTGTTTTTT.

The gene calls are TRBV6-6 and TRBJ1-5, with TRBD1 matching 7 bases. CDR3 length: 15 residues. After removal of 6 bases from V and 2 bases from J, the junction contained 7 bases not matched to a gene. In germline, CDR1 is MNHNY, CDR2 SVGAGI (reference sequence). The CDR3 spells CASSPAGQGNQPQHF. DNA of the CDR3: TGTGCCAGCAGCCCCGCCGGACAGGGCAATCAGCCCCAGCATTTT.

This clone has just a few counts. The CDR3 spells CASSFGTGDTEAFF. Written as DNA, the CDR3 is TGTGCCAGCAGCTTCGGGACAGGGGACACTGAAGCTTTCTTT. The chain joins TRBV5-6 to TRBJ1-1, with 10 bases matching TRBD1. V was clipped by 2 bases and J by 3 bases; unmatched bases: 1. The CDR3 runs 14 residues. Germline V lookup: CDR1 SGHDT, CDR2 YYEEEE.

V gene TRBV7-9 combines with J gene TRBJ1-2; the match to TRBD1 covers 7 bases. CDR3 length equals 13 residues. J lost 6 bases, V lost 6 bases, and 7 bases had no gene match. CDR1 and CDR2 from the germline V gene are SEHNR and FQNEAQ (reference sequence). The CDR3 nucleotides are TGTGCCAGCAGTTCACAGGGGATCCATGGCTACACCTTC. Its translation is CASSSQGIHGYTF.

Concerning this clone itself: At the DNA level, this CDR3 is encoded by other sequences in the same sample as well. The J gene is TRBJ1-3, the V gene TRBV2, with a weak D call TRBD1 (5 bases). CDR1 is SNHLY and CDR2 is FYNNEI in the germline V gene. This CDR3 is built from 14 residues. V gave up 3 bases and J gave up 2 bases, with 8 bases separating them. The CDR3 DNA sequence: TGTGCCAGCAGTGAGGCCAGGGCTGGAAACACCATATATTTT. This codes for CASSEARAGNTIYF.

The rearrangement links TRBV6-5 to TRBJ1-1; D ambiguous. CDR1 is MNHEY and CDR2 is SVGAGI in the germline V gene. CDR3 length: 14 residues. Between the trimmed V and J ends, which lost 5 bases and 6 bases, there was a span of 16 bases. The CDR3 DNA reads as TGTGCCAGCAGTCAGCCGGGAATTCGGGCTGAAGCTTTCTTT. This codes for CASSQPGIRAEAFF.

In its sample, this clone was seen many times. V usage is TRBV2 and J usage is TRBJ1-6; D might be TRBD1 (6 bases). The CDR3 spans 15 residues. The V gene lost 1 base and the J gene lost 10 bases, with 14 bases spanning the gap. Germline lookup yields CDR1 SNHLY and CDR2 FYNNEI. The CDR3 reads CASSEVTGPGSPLHF. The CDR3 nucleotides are TGTGCCAGCAGTGAAGTCACAGGGCCGGGATCACCCCTCCACTTT.

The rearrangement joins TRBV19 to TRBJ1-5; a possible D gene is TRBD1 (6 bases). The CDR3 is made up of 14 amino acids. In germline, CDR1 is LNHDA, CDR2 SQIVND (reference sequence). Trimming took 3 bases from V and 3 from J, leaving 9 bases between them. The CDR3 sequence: CASSMSGANQPQHF. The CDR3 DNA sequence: TGTGCCAGTAGTATGTCAGGGGCCAATCAGCCCCAGCATTTT.

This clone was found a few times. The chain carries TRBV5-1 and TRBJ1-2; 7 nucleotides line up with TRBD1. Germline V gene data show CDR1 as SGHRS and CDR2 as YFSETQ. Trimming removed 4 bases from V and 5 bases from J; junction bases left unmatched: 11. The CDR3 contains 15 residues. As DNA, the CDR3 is TGCGCCAGCAGCACCCGGGACAGCAGACTGTATGGCTACACCTTC. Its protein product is CASSTRDSRLYGYTF.

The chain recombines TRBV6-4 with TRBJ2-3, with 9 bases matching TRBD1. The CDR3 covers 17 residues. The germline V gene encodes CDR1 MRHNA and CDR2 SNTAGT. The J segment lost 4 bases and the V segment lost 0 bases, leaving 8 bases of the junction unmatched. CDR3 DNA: TGTGCCAGCAGTGACTCCTCACCGGGACAGGGACCAGATACGCAGTATTTT. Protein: CASSDSSPGQGPDTQYF.

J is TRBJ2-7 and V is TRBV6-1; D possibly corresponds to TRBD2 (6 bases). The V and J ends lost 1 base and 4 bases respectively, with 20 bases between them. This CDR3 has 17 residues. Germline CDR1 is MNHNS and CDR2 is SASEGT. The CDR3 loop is CASSEGPRGTLGYEQYF. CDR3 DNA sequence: TGTGCCAGCAGTGAAGGTCCTCGGGGGACCCTCGGATACGAGCAGTACTTC.

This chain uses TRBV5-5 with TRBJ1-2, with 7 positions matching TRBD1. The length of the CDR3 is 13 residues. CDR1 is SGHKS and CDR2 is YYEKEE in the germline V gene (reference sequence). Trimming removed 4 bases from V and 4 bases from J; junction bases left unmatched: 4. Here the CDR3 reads CASSRGQTYGYTF. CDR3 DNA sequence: TGTGCCAGCAGCCGGGGACAGACCTATGGCTACACCTTC.

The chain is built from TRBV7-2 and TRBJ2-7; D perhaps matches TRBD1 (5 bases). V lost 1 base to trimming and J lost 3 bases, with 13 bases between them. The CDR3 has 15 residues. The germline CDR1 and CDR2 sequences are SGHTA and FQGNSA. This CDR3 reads CASSLERQGHYEQYF. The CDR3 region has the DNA TGTGCCAGCAGCTTAGAGCGTCAGGGTCACTACGAGCAGTACTTC.

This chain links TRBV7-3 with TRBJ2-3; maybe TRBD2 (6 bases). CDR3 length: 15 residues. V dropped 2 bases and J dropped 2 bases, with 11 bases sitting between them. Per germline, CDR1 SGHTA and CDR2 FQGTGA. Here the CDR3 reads CASSLGSGNTDTQYF. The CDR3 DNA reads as TGTGCCAGCAGCTTAGGTAGCGGTAACACAGATACGCAGTATTTT.

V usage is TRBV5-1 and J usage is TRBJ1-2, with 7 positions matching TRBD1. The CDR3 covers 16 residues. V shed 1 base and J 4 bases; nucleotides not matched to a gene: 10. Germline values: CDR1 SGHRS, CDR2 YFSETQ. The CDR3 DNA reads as TGCGCCAGCAGCTTGACCCCCGGACAGGAACCCTATGGCTACACCTTC. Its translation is CASSLTPGQEPYGYTF.

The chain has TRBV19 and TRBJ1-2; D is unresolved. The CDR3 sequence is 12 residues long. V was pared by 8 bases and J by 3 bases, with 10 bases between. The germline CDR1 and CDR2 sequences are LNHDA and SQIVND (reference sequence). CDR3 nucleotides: TGTGCCAGTTGGTCGGACTACTATGGCTACACCTTC. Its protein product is CASWSDYYGYTF.

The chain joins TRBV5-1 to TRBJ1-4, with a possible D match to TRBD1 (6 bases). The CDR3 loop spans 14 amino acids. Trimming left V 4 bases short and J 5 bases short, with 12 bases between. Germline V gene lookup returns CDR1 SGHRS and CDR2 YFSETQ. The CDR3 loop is CASSQGHGNEKLFF. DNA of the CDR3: TGCGCCAGCAGCCAGGGACACGGGAATGAAAAACTGTTTTTT.

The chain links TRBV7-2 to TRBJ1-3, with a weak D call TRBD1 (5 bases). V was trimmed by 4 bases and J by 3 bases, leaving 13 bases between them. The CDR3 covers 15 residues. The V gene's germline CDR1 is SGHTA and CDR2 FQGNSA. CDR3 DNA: TGTGCCAGCAGCTCCTCAGGGTTAGGTGGAAACACCATATATTTT. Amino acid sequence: CASSSSGLGGNTIYF.

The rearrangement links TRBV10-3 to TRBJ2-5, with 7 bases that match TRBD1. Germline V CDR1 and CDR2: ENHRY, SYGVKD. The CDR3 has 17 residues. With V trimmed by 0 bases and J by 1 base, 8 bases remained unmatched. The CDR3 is CAISESIGDSVQETQYF. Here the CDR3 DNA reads TGTGCCATCAGTGAGTCGATCGGGGACAGTGTCCAAGAGACCCAGTACTTC.

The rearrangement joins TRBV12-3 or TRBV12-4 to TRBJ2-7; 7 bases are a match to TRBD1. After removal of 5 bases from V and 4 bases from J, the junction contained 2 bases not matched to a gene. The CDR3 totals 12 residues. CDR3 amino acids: CASSEGAYEQYF. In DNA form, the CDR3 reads TGTGCCAGCAGTGAGGGGGCTTACGAGCAGTACTTC.

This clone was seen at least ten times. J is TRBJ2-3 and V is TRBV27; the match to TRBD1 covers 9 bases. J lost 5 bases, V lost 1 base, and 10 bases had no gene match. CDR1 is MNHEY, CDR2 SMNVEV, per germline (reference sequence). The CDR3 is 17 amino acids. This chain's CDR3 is CASSLYPPDRGRDTQYF. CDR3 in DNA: TGTGCCAGCAGTTTATACCCGCCGGACAGGGGAAGAGATACGCAGTATTTT.

CDR3 DNA sequence: TGTGCCAGCTCACCAACAGGGGGAGGCCACTACTATGGCTACACCTTC. Protein: CASSPTGGGHYYGYTF. The genes are TRBV18 and TRBJ1-2, with TRBD1 matching over 8 bases. The V gene end was trimmed by 2 bases and the J gene end by 3 bases; junction bases not matched to a gene: 8. The germline V gene encodes CDR1 KGHSH and CDR2 LQKENI. The CDR3 sequence is 16 residues long.

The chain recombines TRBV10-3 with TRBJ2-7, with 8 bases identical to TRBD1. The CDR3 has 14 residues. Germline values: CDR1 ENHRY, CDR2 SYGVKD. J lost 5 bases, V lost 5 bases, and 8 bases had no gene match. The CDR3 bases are TGTGCCATCAGTCCAGGGGGCCATGTCGACGAGCAGTACTTC. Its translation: CAISPGGHVDEQYF.